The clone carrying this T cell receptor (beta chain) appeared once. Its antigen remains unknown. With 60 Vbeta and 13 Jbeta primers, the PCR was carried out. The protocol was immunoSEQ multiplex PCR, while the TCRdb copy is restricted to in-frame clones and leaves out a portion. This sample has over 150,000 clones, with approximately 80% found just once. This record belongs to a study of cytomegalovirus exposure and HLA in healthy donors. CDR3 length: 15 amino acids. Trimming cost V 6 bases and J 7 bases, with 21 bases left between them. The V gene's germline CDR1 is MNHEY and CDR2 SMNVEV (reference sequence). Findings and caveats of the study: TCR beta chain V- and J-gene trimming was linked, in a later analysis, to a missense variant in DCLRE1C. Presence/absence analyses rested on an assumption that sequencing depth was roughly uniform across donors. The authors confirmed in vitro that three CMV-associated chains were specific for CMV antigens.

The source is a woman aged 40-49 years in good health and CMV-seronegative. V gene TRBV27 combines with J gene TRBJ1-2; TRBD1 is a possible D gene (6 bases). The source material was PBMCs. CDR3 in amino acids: CASSHPGVGGSGYTF. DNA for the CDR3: TGTGCCAGCAGCCACCCAGGGGTTGGGGGTAGTGGCTACACCTTC.